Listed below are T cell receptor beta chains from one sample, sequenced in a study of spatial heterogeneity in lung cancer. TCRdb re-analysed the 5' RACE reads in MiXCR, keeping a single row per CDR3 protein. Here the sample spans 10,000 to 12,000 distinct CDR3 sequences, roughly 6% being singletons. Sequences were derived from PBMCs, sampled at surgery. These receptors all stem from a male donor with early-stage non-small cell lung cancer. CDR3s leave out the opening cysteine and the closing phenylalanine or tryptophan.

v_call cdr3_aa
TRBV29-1 SVVGQVAQY
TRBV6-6 ASSSAGPDTIY
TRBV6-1 ASTAGARSQH
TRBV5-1 ASSFGTGGYNEQF
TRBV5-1 ASSLDGTGYQPQH
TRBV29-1 SVGTGYTNTIY
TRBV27 ASSIIGDEQF
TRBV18 ASSQLSTGAAYEQY
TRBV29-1 SVALGQGGDEQY
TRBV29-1 SVGGGRNTGELF
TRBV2 ASIRRRSEAF
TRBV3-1 ASSQGLSTDTQY
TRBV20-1 SARRATARAQY
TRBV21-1 ASRRQGVRDEQY
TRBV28 ASSPTRQIYEQY
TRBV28 ASSSTGTGNYEQY
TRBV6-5 ASSTGHQKQAF
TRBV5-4 ASSKEGVREQY
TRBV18 ASSPPNRGPLNSPLH
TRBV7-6 ASSLREADYGYT
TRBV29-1 SVVFSGWATNEKLF
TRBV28 ASTAPGANVLT
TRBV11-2 ASSPLGSLSYGYT
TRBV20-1 SPQHRYGYT
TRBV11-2 ASSISGTNYNEQF
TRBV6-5 ASIDGARKAF
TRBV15 ATSRDFVYGYT
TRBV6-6 ASTRRSHSNQPQH
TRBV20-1 SGDPLAAQETQY
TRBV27 ASSSRGQLDTEAF
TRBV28 ASSSGGAPQYEQY
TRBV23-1 ASSQSSAQY
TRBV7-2 ASSLPQRGADTQY
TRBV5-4 ASSTRRGAYNEQF
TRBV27 ASSPTGAGEQY
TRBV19 ASRTGTGAGELF
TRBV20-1 SARDGRRPQH
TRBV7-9 ASRTGGVGTQY
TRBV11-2 ASSLDPGDRDGEKLF
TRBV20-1 SARDWDRASYNEQF
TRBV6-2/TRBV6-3 ATRNKNIQY
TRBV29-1 SVASLLQAEAF
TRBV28 ASSVLGQSYEQY
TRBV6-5 ASSYEGFGRTEAF
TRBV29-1 SVGAGQGAQY
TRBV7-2 ASSLSASSTDTQY
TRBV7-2 ASSLGSRLVGINEQF